The 25 T cell receptor beta chains listed next were all sequenced from one sample in a study of graft-versus-host responses after intestinal transplantation. Which antigens these TCRs recognize remains unknown. TCRdb's table, derived via immunoSEQ multiplex PCR, lists solely in-frame clones and lacks some. The repertoire consists of over 100,000 clones, with roughly 93% occurring once and the leading ten covering 0.095% to 0.15%. The material was unstimulated CD4+ T cells sorted from spleen or lymph node cells, obtained before intestinal transplant. The receptors were sampled from a human donor who received an intestinal transplant.

The V gene is TRBV7-9, the J gene TRBJ2-6, with a weak D call TRBD2 (6 bases). The CDR3 runs 16 residues. V was cut by 1 base and J by 0 bases, with 7 bases left in between. Germline CDR1 and CDR2: SEHNR and FQNEAQ (reference sequence). Written as DNA, the CDR3 is TGTGCCAGCAGCTTAGGCGGGAACTCTGGGGCCAACGTCCTGACTTTC. This encodes CASSLGGNSGANVLTF.

V usage is TRBV5-6 and J usage is TRBJ1-1; D is uncertain. The CDR3 runs to 15 residues. Germline-derived CDR1 and CDR2 are SGHDT and YYEEEE. V was pared by 1 base and J by 1 base, with 11 bases between. The CDR3 sequence is CASSLFKQKNTEAFF. DNA for the CDR3: TGTGCCAGCAGCTTGTTCAAGCAGAAGAACACTGAAGCTTTCTTT.

The V and J genes are TRBV6-1 and TRBJ2-7; D ambiguous. V was pared by 6 bases and J by 2 bases, with 14 bases between. Germline-derived CDR1 and CDR2 are MNHNS and SASEGT. This CDR3 contains 14 residues. CDR3 sequence: CASSLQTVPYEQYF. DNA for the CDR3: TGTGCCAGCAGCCTACAGACGGTACCCTACGAGCAGTACTTC.

The chain uses TRBV6-1 and TRBJ1-5; possibly TRBD1 for D (5 bases). The germline V gene encodes CDR1 MNHNS and CDR2 SASEGT. This CDR3 is built from 15 residues. Trimming took off 1 base at V and 9 bases at J, with 16 bases between the two ends. This CDR3 is CASSEEAGRWAPQHF. In DNA form, the CDR3 reads TGTGCCAGCAGTGAAGAGGCAGGGAGATGGGCGCCCCAGCATTTT.

This chain uses TRBV27 with TRBJ2-2, with D maybe TRBD1 (7 bases). V lost 2 bases to trimming and J lost 3 bases, with 16 bases between them. CDR3 size: 17 residues. CDR1 MNHEY and CDR2 SMNVEV come from the germline V gene (reference sequence). The CDR3 region is CASSLEVRGTYTGELFF. As DNA, the CDR3 is TGTGCCAGCAGTTTAGAGGTCAGGGGGACTTACACCGGGGAGCTGTTTTTT.

As to this clone: Other DNA sequences from this sample encode an identical CDR3 as well. The CDR3 spells CASSESRTRREQFF. In DNA, the CDR3 is TGTGCCAGCAGTGAAAGTAGGACCCGCAGGGAGCAGTTCTTC. This chain connects TRBV6-1 to TRBJ2-1; no reliable D call. The germline V gene encodes CDR1 MNHNS and CDR2 SASEGT. The CDR3 totals 14 residues. The V end was cut by 2 bases, the J end by 10 bases, with 15 bases between.

V and J are TRBV18 and TRBJ1-5; a weak D match, TRBD1 (6 bases). Germline values: CDR1 KGHSH, CDR2 LQKENI. The CDR3 has 15 residues. V shed 5 bases and J shed 4 bases, with 15 bases lying between them. The CDR3 region is CASSVRDMENQPQHF. CDR3 sequence (DNA): TGTGCCAGCTCAGTGAGGGACATGGAAAATCAGCCCCAGCATTTT. The whole variable domain, filled in from reference TRBV18 and TRBJ1-5, reads NAGVMQNPRHLVRRRGQEARLRCSPMKGHSHVYWYRQLPEEGLKFMVYLQKENIIDESGMPKERFSAEFPKEGPSILRIQQVVRGDSAAYFCASSVRDMENQPQHFGDGTRLSIL.

The chain recombines TRBV27 with TRBJ1-2; 7 nucleotides line up with TRBD1. Germline V lookup: CDR1 MNHEY, CDR2 SMNVEV (reference sequence). CDR3 length: 14 residues. V lost 5 bases and J lost 2; bases outside the gene matches: 5. The CDR3 nucleotides are TGTGCCAGCAGTACGGACAGGAAGAACTATGGCTACACCTTC. It encodes CASSTDRKNYGYTF.

The chain is built from TRBV7-2 and TRBJ2-5, with 14 bases lining up with TRBD2. The CDR3 has 18 amino acids. Losses at the gene ends were 5 bases for V and 5 bases for J; bases not matched to a gene: 13. Germline values: CDR1 SGHTA, CDR2 FQGNSA. Here the CDR3 DNA reads TGTGCCAGCAGCCCCGGGCCGGGACTAGCGGGAGCGTCGGAGACCCAGTACTTC. Its translation is CASSPGPGLAGASETQYF.

V usage is TRBV28 and J usage is TRBJ1-1; TRBD1 matches at 7 bases. This CDR3 spans 17 amino acids. The V and J ends lost 3 bases and 5 bases, in that order; junction bases with no gene match: 15. Germline lookup yields CDR1 MDHEN and CDR2 SYDVKM. The CDR3 loop is CASSFTPWTGPRTEAFF. CDR3 DNA: TGTGCCAGCAGTTTCACACCCTGGACAGGACCGAGGACTGAAGCTTTCTTT.

CDR3 in amino acids: CASSFLAKNIQYF. The CDR3 DNA reads TGTGCCAGCAGCTTTCTAGCCAAAAACATTCAGTACTTC. The chain combines TRBV2 with TRBJ2-4; the D is unclear. Deletions cut 6 bases from V and 0 bases from J, with 6 bases between. Germline CDR1 and CDR2: SNHLY and FYNNEI. The CDR3 is 13 amino acids. The full variable domain, its missing parts supplied by reference TRBV2 and TRBJ2-4, is EPEVTQTPSHQVTQMGQEVILRCVPISNHLYFYWYRQILGQKVEFLVSFYNNEISEKSEIFDDQFSVERPDGSNFTLKIRSTKLEDSAMYFCASSFLAKNIQYFGAGTRLSVL.

The chain links TRBV28 to TRBJ2-1; either TRBD1 or TRBD2 may supply D (6 bases each). CDR1 and CDR2 from the germline V gene are MDHEN and SYDVKM. Trimming stripped 6 bases from V and 0 bases from J, with 12 bases between. This CDR3 contains 15 residues. The CDR3 protein is CASRIGGSSYNEQFF. The CDR3 DNA is TGTGCCAGCAGAATAGGGGGGAGCTCCTACAATGAGCAGTTCTTC.

This clone was seen a handful of times. V and J are TRBV6-4 and TRBJ2-7, with 16 bases that match TRBD2. Germline CDR1 and CDR2: MRHNA and SNTAGT. After removal of 6 bases from V and 4 bases from J, the junction contained 6 bases not matched to a gene. The CDR3 runs 16 residues. The chain's CDR3 is CASRGLAGGPFYEQYF. The CDR3 DNA reads as TGTGCCAGCAGGGGACTAGCGGGAGGGCCATTTTACGAGCAGTACTTC.

The V and J genes are TRBV14 and TRBJ2-1; 7 bases agree with TRBD2. After removal of 3 bases from V and 8 bases from J, the junction contained 7 bases not matched to a gene. Germline CDR1 is SGHDN and CDR2 is FVKESK. The CDR3 length is 14 residues. The CDR3 DNA reads TGTGCCAGCAGCCAGGGGGGGGGTTCCGATGAGCAGTTCTTC. Amino acid sequence: CASSQGGGSDEQFF.

The V call is TRBV6-5, the J call TRBJ2-5; D gene ambiguous. The germline V and J ends were trimmed by 2 bases and 5 bases, with 3 bases remaining between them. The CDR3 is 11 residues long. Germline lookup yields CDR1 MNHEY and CDR2 SVGAGI. CDR3 bases: TGTGCCAGCAGTTACCTTGAGACCCAGTACTTC. It codes for CASSYLETQYF.

The CDR3 loop reads CASSPEAGVRSYNEQFF. CDR3 nucleotide sequence: TGTGCCAGCAGCCCAGAAGCGGGAGTGAGGTCCTACAATGAGCAGTTCTTC. The rearrangement uses TRBV14 and TRBJ2-1; the match to TRBD2 covers 8 bases. The V and J ends lost 4 bases and 1 base, in that order; junction bases with no gene match: 9. The V gene's germline CDR1 is SGHDN and CDR2 FVKESK. The CDR3 spans 17 residues.

The sample holds one count of this clone. At one boundary the junction diverges from the germline segment, which might be a read error. The J gene is TRBJ2-3, the V gene TRBV5-1, with 8 bases that match TRBD2. Germline V gene lookup returns CDR1 SGHRS and CDR2 YFSETQ. The CDR3 contains 15 residues. The CDR3 sequence: CASRGLGTRAGLGDF. As DNA, the CDR3 is TGCGCCAGCAGAGGGTTGGGGACTAGGGCCGGGTTAGGGGATTTT.

The gene calls are TRBV6-4 and TRBJ2-4, with 10 bases that match TRBD2. The CDR3 has 17 residues. The germline V gene encodes CDR1 MRHNA and CDR2 SNTAGT. After removal of 11 bases from V and 2 bases from J, the junction contained 15 bases not matched to a gene. The CDR3 nucleotides read TGTGCCGGTACGCTAGCGGGAGCGTGTAAGACCAAAAACATTCAGTACTTC. Translation: CAGTLAGACKTKNIQYF.

The chain combines TRBV2 with TRBJ1-2; no reliable D call. Germline assignment: CDR1 SNHLY and CDR2 FYNNEI. The CDR3 is made up of 12 amino acids. V gave up 6 bases and J gave up 0 bases, with 5 bases separating them. Here the CDR3 DNA reads TGTGCCAGCAGGTCAGCTAACTATGGCTACACCTTC. Translating gives CASRSANYGYTF.

The genes are TRBV19 and TRBJ1-5; possible D gene TRBD1, 5 bases. This CDR3 comprises 15 residues. The germline CDR1 and CDR2 sequences are LNHDA and SQIVND (reference sequence). V was cut by 1 base and J by 5 bases, with 12 bases left in between. CDR3 in DNA: TGTGCCAGTAGTATAGGCGACAGCCTATATCAGCCCCAGCATTTT. Its protein product is CASSIGDSLYQPQHF.

The J gene is TRBJ1-3, the V gene TRBV18; possible D gene TRBD1, 5 bases. The V gene's germline CDR1 is KGHSH and CDR2 LQKENI. This CDR3 has 14 residues. The V gene lost 3 bases and the J gene lost 0 bases, with 6 bases spanning the gap. The CDR3 region is CASSPTDSGNTIYF. CDR3 DNA: TGTGCCAGCTCACCGACAGACTCTGGAAACACCATATATTTT. Complete variable domain (other parts from reference TRBV18 and TRBJ1-3): NAGVMQNPRHLVRRRGQEARLRCSPMKGHSHVYWYRQLPEEGLKFMVYLQKENIIDESGMPKERFSAEFPKEGPSILRIQQVVRGDSAAYFCASSPTDSGNTIYFGEGSWLTVV.

This rearrangement joins TRBV7-9 to TRBJ1-4; D is undetermined. The CDR3 is 14 residues long. V was clipped by 1 base and J by 4 bases, with 7 bases between them. CDR1 and CDR2 (germline): SEHNR, FQNEAQ (reference sequence). The CDR3 spells CASSLGAVNEKLFF. The CDR3 DNA reads TGTGCCAGCAGCTTAGGGGCGGTTAATGAAAAACTGTTTTTT. The full variable domain, rest sourced from reference TRBV7-9 and TRBJ1-4, is DTGVSQNPRHKITKRGQNVTFRCDPISEHNRLYWYRQTLGQGPEFLTYFQNEAQLEKSRLLSDRFSAERPKGSFSTLEIQRTEQGDSAMYLCASSLGAVNEKLFFGSGTQLSVL.

This clone has just one count. This chain connects TRBV6-1 to TRBJ1-1; no clear D gene. V was shortened by 7 bases and J by 0 bases, with 12 bases between the two germline ends. Germline V gene data show CDR1 as MNHNS and CDR2 as SASEGT. The CDR3 is 14 amino acids. In DNA, the CDR3 is TGTGCCAGCAAGTCGGCAGACCTGAACACTGAAGCTTTCTTT. Protein product: CASKSADLNTEAFF.

This clone has more than one count but fewer than ten. The J gene is TRBJ2-7, the V gene TRBV7-9, with 7 bases fitting TRBD1. J was trimmed by 7 bases and V by 5 bases; bases with no gene match: 11. This CDR3 has 14 amino acids. The germline V gene has CDR1 SEHNR and CDR2 FQNEAQ (reference sequence). CDR3 sequence (DNA): TGTGCCAGCAGCCAGGGGAGTAGGGGGCAAGAGCAGTACTTC. Translation gives CASSQGSRGQEQYF.

This rearrangement joins TRBV5-6 to TRBJ2-4, with D possibly being TRBD2 (5 bases). In germline, CDR1 is SGHDT, CDR2 YYEEEE. The CDR3 runs 16 residues. The V gene lost 2 bases and the J gene lost 7 bases, with 19 bases spanning the gap. The CDR3 coding sequence is TGTGCCAGCAGCTTCCTCACCCTAGCAGTGGAGAACATTCAGTACTTC. Translation gives CASSFLTLAVENIQYF.